This T cell receptor (beta chain) was found in a study of control samples from healthy donors and cancer patients. Per the germline V gene, CDR1 is MNHNY and CDR2 is SVGAGI (reference sequence). Losses at the gene ends were 6 bases for V and 10 bases for J; bases not matched to a gene: 14. The CDR3 has 16 residues. The repertoire was sequenced with immunoSEQ multiplex PCR; TCRdb's copy has only in-frame clones and lacks some. The table lists 55,000 to 75,000 clones, about 89% of them singletons, with about 2.2% in the top ten. This receptor was taken from a woman aged 45-65 years with head and neck cancer. The V call is TRBV6-6, the J call TRBJ2-1, with 11 bases aligning to TRBD2. The sequencing input was PBMCs. The CDR3 DNA follows: TGTGCCAGCAGCCGGACTAGCGGGCCTCACGGGGAGGAGCAGTTCTTC. Its translation: CASSRTSGPHGEEQFF.